A selection of T cell receptor beta chains follows, all from one sample in a study of CXCR3-negative and CXCR3-positive naive CD8 T cells. TCRdb reprocessed the 5' RACE reads, keeping one entry per CDR3 protein, no DNA. This sample contains tens of thousands of distinct CDR3 sequences. Sequenced: naive CXCR3- CD8+ T cells from blood. The receptors stem from a human donor in good health. Some clones in this sample may be carry-over from other donors' samples. CDR3s include the opening cysteine and the closing phenylalanine or tryptophan.

V gene: TRBV29-1
J gene: TRBJ2-1
CDR3 protein: CSVDSLSSYNEQFF

V gene: TRBV7-9
J gene: TRBJ2-3
CDR3 protein: CASSLVGGHGIDTQYF

V gene: TRBV4-1
J gene: TRBJ2-1
CDR3 protein: CASSQDVSSYNEQFF

V gene: TRBV13
J gene: TRBJ2-1
CDR3 protein: CASSLSRNEQFF

V gene: TRBV7-2
J gene: TRBJ2-5
CDR3 protein: CASSLGVGSGETQYF

V gene: TRBV7-2
J gene: TRBJ1-2
CDR3 protein: CASSALTGANYGYTF

V gene: TRBV6-5
J gene: TRBJ1-2
CDR3 protein: CASSPNVDGYGYTF

V gene: TRBV11-2
J gene: TRBJ2-3
CDR3 protein: CASSLVSVITDTQYF

V gene: TRBV10-2
J gene: TRBJ1-2
CDR3 protein: CASTGQNYGYTF

V gene: TRBV7-3
J gene: TRBJ2-7
CDR3 protein: CASSTRTTSYEQYF

V gene: TRBV29-1
J gene: TRBJ1-1
CDR3 protein: CSVEDLDPGEGINTEAFF

V gene: TRBV29-1
J gene: TRBJ1-2
CDR3 protein: CSVDGGMGPIYGYTF

V gene: TRBV30
J gene: TRBJ2-1
CDR3 protein: CAWRVAGVGSYNEQFF

V gene: TRBV7-8
J gene: TRBJ2-1
CDR3 protein: CASSLDGTGGVEQFF

V gene: TRBV9
J gene: TRBJ2-3
CDR3 protein: CASSSTSTDTQYF

V gene: TRBV7-2
J gene: TRBJ2-3
CDR3 protein: CASSLALQSTDTQYF

V gene: TRBV4-1
J gene: TRBJ2-7
CDR3 protein: CASSQVATYYEQYF

V gene: TRBV11-2
J gene: TRBJ2-3
CDR3 protein: CASSSFRDNEVDTQYF

V gene: TRBV7-2
J gene: TRBJ2-7
CDR3 protein: CASSYRDRGWEQYF

V gene: TRBV29-1
J gene: TRBJ2-2
CDR3 protein: CSVEGVNTGELFF

V gene: TRBV12-3/TRBV12-4
J gene: TRBJ2-1
CDR3 protein: CASSPGQASHNEQFF

V gene: TRBV6-2/TRBV6-3
J gene: TRBJ2-7
CDR3 protein: CASSYQRDRTNSYEQYF

V gene: TRBV28
J gene: TRBJ2-7
CDR3 protein: CASAETYEQYF

V gene: TRBV28
J gene: TRBJ2-1
CDR3 protein: CASSLGPSGGTYNEQFF

V gene: TRBV19
J gene: TRBJ2-7
CDR3 protein: CASRSGSSYEQYF

V gene: TRBV7-8
J gene: TRBJ2-7
CDR3 protein: CASSPVLGTFNEQYF

V gene: TRBV23-1
J gene: TRBJ2-1
CDR3 protein: CASKSGQGYGNEQFF

V gene: TRBV28
J gene: TRBJ2-7
CDR3 protein: CASSFKGGYEQYF

V gene: TRBV20-1
J gene: TRBJ2-1
CDR3 protein: CSAREIALGDEQFF

V gene: TRBV12-3/TRBV12-4
J gene: TRBJ2-7
CDR3 protein: CASSSVRGNYEQYF

V gene: TRBV7-9
J gene: TRBJ2-1
CDR3 protein: CASSLEPLYNEQFF

V gene: TRBV29-1
J gene: TRBJ1-4
CDR3 protein: CSAGGSYNEKLFF

V gene: TRBV28
J gene: TRBJ2-2
CDR3 protein: CASSAGVEGTGELFF

V gene: TRBV15
J gene: TRBJ1-1
CDR3 protein: CATSTHLRQGDTEAFF

V gene: TRBV7-2
J gene: TRBJ2-5
CDR3 protein: CASSRLKGGSGETQYF

V gene: TRBV3-1
J gene: TRBJ2-7
CDR3 protein: CASSLSGRADEQYF

V gene: TRBV13
J gene: TRBJ1-2
CDR3 protein: CASSGDRGLGYTF

V gene: TRBV19
J gene: TRBJ1-5
CDR3 protein: CASSGGQGPNQPQHF

V gene: TRBV6-6
J gene: TRBJ1-1
CDR3 protein: CASSVTRGMNTEAFF

V gene: TRBV28
J gene: TRBJ1-1
CDR3 protein: CASNHGLGRSGFLEAFF

V gene: TRBV12-3/TRBV12-4
J gene: TRBJ2-5
CDR3 protein: CASSTGSWRETQYF

V gene: TRBV20-1
J gene: TRBJ2-1
CDR3 protein: CSASQGLGDEQFF

V gene: TRBV29-1
J gene: TRBJ2-1
CDR3 protein: CSVPVVSYNEQFF

V gene: TRBV7-6
J gene: TRBJ1-1
CDR3 protein: CASSAGVGVWDTEAFF

V gene: TRBV21-1
J gene: TRBJ2-4
CDR3 protein: CASSWGSGIRSKNIQYF

V gene: TRBV28
J gene: TRBJ2-7
CDR3 protein: CASSSNPRTLYEQYF

V gene: TRBV21-1
J gene: TRBJ1-5
CDR3 protein: CASSRDRVDFGNQPQHF

V gene: TRBV6-1
J gene: TRBJ1-5
CDR3 protein: CASGGQMYSNQPQHF

V gene: TRBV28
J gene: TRBJ2-2
CDR3 protein: CASSYSLRVADTGELFF

V gene: TRBV7-9
J gene: TRBJ2-2
CDR3 protein: CASSLAGTTTGELFF